Listed below are T cell receptor beta chains from one sample, sequenced in a study of identical twins. TCRdb reprocessed the 5' RACE reads via MiXCR and lists one record per CDR3 protein. The table records some 710,000 distinct CDR3 sequences, 5.5% to 6.5% of them present only once. The sample taken for sequencing was naive T cells sorted from blood. The receptors stem from a man between 18 and 29 years old in good health. Each CDR3 is given with its conserved first and last residue. Fields, in order: clone size, J gene, V gene, D gene, CDR3 protein, CDR3 DNA. The D gene is left open where the match is weak. The size entry is marked missing in some rows and otherwise reads once, few, many or a size class.

few TRBJ2-7 TRBV30 TRBD1 CAWKTGTHEQYF TGTGCCTGGAAGACAGGGACCCACGAGCAGTACTTC
many TRBJ1-1 TRBV29-1 - CSVERKGDPEAFF TGCAGCGTTGAACGAAAAGGGGACCCTGAAGCTTTCTTT
few TRBJ1-4 TRBV6-2/TRBV6-3 - CASLMEMGRKLFF TGTGCCAGCCTTATGGAAATGGGGCGGAAACTGTTTTTT
many TRBJ1-1 TRBV9 - CASSVAEDEAFF TGTGCCAGCAGCGTAGCAGAAGACGAAGCTTTCTTT
many TRBJ2-5 TRBV29-1 - CSVDAGSFRETQYF TGCAGCGTTGACGCCGGATCCTTTCGGGAGACCCAGTACTTC
few TRBJ2-3 TRBV5-1 - CASSKGLGETDTQYF TGCGCCAGCAGCAAGGGACTGGGGGAGACCGATACGCAGTATTTT
few TRBJ2-3 TRBV11-3 - CASSTSSVAGTDTQYF TGTGCCAGCAGCACCTCATCGGTAGCGGGCACAGATACGCAGTATTTT
- TRBJ2-2 TRBV19 - CASSRHTGELFF TGTGCCAGTAGTCGGCACACCGGGGAGCTGTTTTTT
many TRBJ2-1 TRBV20-1 - CSARSDWAYNEQFF TGCAGTGCTAGATCGGACTGGGCATACAATGAGCAGTTCTTC
few TRBJ1-2 TRBV5-1 TRBD1 CASSSELGTGTAGYTF TGCGCCAGCAGCAGCGAATTAGGGACCGGGACAGCTGGCTACACCTTC
- TRBJ2-1 TRBV4-2 TRBD2 CASSQDMRGSYNEQFF TGTGCCAGCAGCCAAGATATGCGGGGGTCCTACAATGAGCAGTTCTTC
few TRBJ1-6 TRBV28 TRBD1 CAISRDRVYNSYNSPLHF TGTGCCATCTCACGGGACAGGGTGTATAACTCTTATAATTCACCCCTCCACTTT
- TRBJ1-4 TRBV5-1 - CASSLEDPDEKLFF TGCGCCAGCAGCTTGGAAGACCCAGATGAAAAACTGTTTTTT
many TRBJ2-7 TRBV5-5 - CASSLAQGGYEQYF TGTGCCAGCAGCTTGGCGCAGGGGGGCTACGAGCAGTACTTC
many TRBJ2-1 TRBV12-3/TRBV12-4 - CASSLRGTQFF TGTGCCAGCAGTTTGCGCGGGACACAGTTCTTC
few TRBJ2-7 TRBV20-1 TRBD2 CSASLGREAAQYF TGCAGTGCTTCCCTGGGGAGGGAGGCCGCGCAGTACTTC
many TRBJ2-5 TRBV7-8 TRBD2 CASSHGLAGMIQETQYF TGTGCCAGCAGCCACGGACTAGCGGGGATGATACAAGAGACCCAGTACTTC
few TRBJ2-5 TRBV10-3 TRBD2 CAISEPGTSGETQYF TGTGCCATCAGTGAGCCCGGGACTAGCGGTGAGACCCAGTACTTC
many TRBJ2-3 TRBV5-5 - CASSLEYTDTQYF TGTGCCAGCAGCTTGGAGTACACAGATACGCAGTATTTT
few TRBJ1-6 TRBV6-2/TRBV6-3 - CASSSGGAGISPLHF TGTGCCAGCAGCTCCGGTGGGGCTGGGATTTCACCCCTCCACTTT
few TRBJ2-5 TRBV6-2/TRBV6-3 TRBD2 CASSPTSMEGGEETQYF TGTGCCAGCAGTCCGACGTCAATGGAGGGAGGGGAGGAGACCCAGTACTTC
many TRBJ2-1 TRBV20-1 TRBD2 CSARDLVAGTYNEQFF TGCAGTGCTAGAGATCTTGTAGCGGGAACCTACAATGAGCAGTTCTTC